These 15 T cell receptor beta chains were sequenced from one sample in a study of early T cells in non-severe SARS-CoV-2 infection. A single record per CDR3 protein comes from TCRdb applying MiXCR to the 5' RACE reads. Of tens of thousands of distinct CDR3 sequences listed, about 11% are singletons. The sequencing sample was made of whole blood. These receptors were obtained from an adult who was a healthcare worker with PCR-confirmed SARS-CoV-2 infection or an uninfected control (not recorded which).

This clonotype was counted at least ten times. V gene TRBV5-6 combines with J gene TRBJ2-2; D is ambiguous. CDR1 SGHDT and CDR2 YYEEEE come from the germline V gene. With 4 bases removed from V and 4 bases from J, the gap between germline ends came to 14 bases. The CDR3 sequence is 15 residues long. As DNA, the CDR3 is TGTGCCAGCAGCCCTATTGACAACCCCACCGGGGAGCTGTTTTTT. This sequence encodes CASSPIDNPTGELFF.

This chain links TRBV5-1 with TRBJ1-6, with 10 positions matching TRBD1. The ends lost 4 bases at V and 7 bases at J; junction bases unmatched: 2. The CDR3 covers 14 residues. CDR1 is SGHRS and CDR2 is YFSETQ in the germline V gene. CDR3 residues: CASSQTGGNSPLHF. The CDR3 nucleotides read TGCGCCAGCAGCCAGACAGGGGGCAATTCACCCCTCCACTTT.

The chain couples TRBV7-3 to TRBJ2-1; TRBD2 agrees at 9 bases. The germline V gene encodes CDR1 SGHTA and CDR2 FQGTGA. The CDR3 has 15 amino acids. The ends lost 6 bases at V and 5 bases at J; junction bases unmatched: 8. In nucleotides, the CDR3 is TGTGCCAGCAGACTTAGCGGGGGAGCTAACAATGAGCAGTTCTTC. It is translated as CASRLSGGANNEQFF.

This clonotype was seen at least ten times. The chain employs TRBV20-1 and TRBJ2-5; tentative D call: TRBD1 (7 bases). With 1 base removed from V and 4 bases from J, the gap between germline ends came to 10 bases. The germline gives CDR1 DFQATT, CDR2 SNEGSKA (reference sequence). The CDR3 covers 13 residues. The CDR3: CSARAQGGETQYF. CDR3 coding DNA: TGCAGTGCTAGAGCCCAGGGGGGAGAGACCCAGTACTTC.

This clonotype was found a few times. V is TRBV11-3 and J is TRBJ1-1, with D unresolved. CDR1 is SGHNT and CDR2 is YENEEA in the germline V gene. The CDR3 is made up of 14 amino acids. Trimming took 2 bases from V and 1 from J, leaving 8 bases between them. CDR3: CASSLRGPNTEAFF. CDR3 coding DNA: TGTGCCAGCAGCTTACGCGGCCCGAACACTGAAGCTTTCTTT.

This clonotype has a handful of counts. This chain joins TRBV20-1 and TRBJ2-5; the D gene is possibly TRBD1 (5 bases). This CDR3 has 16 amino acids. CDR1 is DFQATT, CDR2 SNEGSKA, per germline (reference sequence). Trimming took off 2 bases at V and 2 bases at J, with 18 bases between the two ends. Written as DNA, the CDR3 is TGCAGTGCTAGACCTTGGAAGGGGTTGGATCAAGAGACCCAGTACTTC. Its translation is CSARPWKGLDQETQYF.

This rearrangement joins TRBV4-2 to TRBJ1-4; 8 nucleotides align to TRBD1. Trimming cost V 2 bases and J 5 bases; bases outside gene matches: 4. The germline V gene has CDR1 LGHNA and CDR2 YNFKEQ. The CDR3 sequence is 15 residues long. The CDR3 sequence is CASSQPGQGNEKLFF. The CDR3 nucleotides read TGTGCCAGCAGCCAACCTGGACAGGGCAATGAAAAACTGTTTTTT.

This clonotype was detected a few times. CDR3 residues: CSASTGADTGELFF. CDR3 coding DNA: TGCAGCGCATCGACAGGGGCCGACACCGGGGAGCTGTTTTTT. This rearrangement joins TRBV29-1 to TRBJ2-2; 8 bases fit TRBD1. Germline V gene data show CDR1 as SQVTM and CDR2 as ANQGSEA. The length of the CDR3 is 14 residues. With V trimmed by 7 bases and J by 3 bases, 7 bases remained unmatched.

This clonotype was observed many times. The CDR3 spells CATHSGTPELAKNIQYF. In nucleotides, the CDR3 is TGTGCCACTCATTCCGGGACCCCGGAACTAGCCAAAAACATTCAGTACTTC. This chain links TRBV21-1 with TRBJ2-4; the table's D call, TRBD1, has no DNA check behind it. TRBV21-1 is a documented pseudogene. This CDR3 spans 17 amino acids.

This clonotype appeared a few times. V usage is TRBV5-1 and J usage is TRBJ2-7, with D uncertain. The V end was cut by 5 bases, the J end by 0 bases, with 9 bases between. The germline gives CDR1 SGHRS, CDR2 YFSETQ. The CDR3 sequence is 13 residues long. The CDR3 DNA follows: TGCGCCAGCAGGGACGGAAGCTCCTACGAGCAGTACTTC. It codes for CASRDGSSYEQYF.

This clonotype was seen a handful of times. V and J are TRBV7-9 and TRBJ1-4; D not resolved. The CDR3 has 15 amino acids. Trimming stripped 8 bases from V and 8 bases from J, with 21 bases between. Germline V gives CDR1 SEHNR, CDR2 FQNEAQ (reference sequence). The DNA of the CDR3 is TGTGCCAGCGAGCGATTGCCGGGTCCCCGGGAAAAACTGTTTTTT. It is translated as CASERLPGPREKLFF.

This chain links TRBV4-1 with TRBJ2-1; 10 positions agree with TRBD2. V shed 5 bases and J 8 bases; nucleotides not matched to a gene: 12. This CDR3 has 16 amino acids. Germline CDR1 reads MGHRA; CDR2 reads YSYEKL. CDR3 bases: TGCGCCAGCAGCTCCGTAGAGCGGGGGGGCTTGGATGAGCAGTTCTTC. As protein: CASSSVERGGLDEQFF.

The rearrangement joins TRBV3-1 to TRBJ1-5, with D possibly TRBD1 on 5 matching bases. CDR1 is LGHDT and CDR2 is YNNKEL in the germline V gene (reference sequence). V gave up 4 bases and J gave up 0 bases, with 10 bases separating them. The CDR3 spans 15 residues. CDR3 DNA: TGTGCCAGCAGCCTTGGGACGTATAGCAATCAGCCCCAGCATTTT. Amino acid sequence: CASSLGTYSNQPQHF.

The CDR3 DNA sequence: TGTGCCAGCAGGAGGACAGGGCGATCCTACGAGCAGTACTTC. This translates into CASRRTGRSYEQYF. The chain joins TRBV6-5 to TRBJ2-7; 8 nucleotides line up with TRBD1. With V trimmed by 6 bases and J by 1 base, 5 bases remained unmatched. From germline, CDR1 is MNHEY and CDR2 SVGAGI. This CDR3 has 14 amino acids.

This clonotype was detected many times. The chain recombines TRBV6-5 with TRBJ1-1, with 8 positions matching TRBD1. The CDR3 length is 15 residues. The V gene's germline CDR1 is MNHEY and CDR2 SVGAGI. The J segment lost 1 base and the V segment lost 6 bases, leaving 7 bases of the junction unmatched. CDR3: CASRSPGTGNTEAFF. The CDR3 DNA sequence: TGTGCCAGCAGGTCCCCCGGGACAGGGAACACTGAAGCTTTCTTT.